A single T cell receptor (beta chain) is shown here with its context. The antigen is not known. In germline, CDR1 is MNHEY, CDR2 SMNVEV (reference sequence). This CDR3 is built from 17 residues. V was cut by 5 bases and J by 9 bases, with 23 bases left in between. The sample comes from a study of T-cell memory formation after mild COVID-19. General study findings and limits: For contracting clones, CD4+ ones sat mainly in CM and EM, CD8+ in EMRA.

TCRdb processed the 5' RACE reads anew with MiXCR; each CDR3 protein has one entry. The sample records 250,000 to 300,000 distinct CDR3 sequences, under 20% being singletons. The rearrangement uses TRBV27 and TRBJ1-6; no firm D call. This TCR was sampled from a man between 18 and 29 years old who had mild COVID-19 (a few samples of this study predate the infection). Cell type and time point are not known. Material for sequencing was PBMCs or a T cell subset sorted from them (not recorded which). The CDR3 DNA reads as TGTGCCAGCAGTCTTTACCCCCCGAGGGCACAATTTTCACCCCTCCACTTT. It codes for CASSLYPPRAQFSPLHF.